Listed here is a single TCR beta chain. The antigen is not known. This sample is part of a study of response to subunit inactivated influenza vaccine. Study findings and constraints: There was a suggestion from the authors that each seasonal influenza vaccination recruits few new T cells.

TCRdb re-called the RT-PCR reads through MiXCR, storing one row per CDR3 protein. The sample lists under 950,000 distinct CDR3 sequences; around 20% were seen once. The V segment lost 3 bases and the J segment 4 bases; nucleotides outside the gene matches: 6. The germline gives CDR1 KGHSH, CDR2 LQKENI. The CDR3 has 15 residues. This sample comprised PBMCs from blood, obtained 4 to 6 days after vaccination. This clonotype originated in a man in his forties or fifties who received an inactivated influenza vaccine. This chain links TRBV18 with TRBJ2-3; 8 bases line up with TRBD1. Here the CDR3 reads CASSPVGTGADTQYF. DNA for the CDR3: TGTGCCAGCTCACCCGTCGGGACAGGAGCAGATACGCAGTATTTT.